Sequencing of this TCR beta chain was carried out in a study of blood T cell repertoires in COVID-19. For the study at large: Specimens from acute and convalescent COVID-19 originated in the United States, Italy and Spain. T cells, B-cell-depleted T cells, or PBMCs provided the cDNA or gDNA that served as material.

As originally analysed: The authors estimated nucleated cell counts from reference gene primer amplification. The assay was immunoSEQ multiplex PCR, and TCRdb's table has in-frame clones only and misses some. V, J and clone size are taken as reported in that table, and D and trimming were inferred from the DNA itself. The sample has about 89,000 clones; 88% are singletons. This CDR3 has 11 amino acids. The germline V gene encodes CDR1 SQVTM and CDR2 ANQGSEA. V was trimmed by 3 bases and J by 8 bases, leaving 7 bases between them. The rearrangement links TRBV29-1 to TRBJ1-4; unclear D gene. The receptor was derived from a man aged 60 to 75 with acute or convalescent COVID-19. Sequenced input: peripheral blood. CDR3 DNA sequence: TGCAGCGTTGAGCAGGAAGAAAAACTGTTTTTT. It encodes CSVEQEEKLFF. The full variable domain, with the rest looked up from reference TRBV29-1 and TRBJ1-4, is SAVISQKPSRDICQRGTSLTIQCQVDSQVTMMFWYRQQPGQSLTLIATANQGSEATYESGFVIDKFPISRPNLTFSTLTVSNMSPEDSSIYLCSVEQEEKLFFGSGTQLSVL.